This entry describes one T cell receptor (beta chain). Its target antigen remains unknown. No base-level quality is on record; no much larger clone is a single base apart. The library was produced with UMI-ligation and nested PCR. To cover both TRBC1 and TRBC2, the beta constant-region primer consisted of an equimolar mix of two oligonucleotides. Four rounds of PCR were used to amplify ligated cDNA, with nested alpha and beta constant-region primers being used together with the SP2 primer. A single-stranded oligonucleotide carrying the SP2 primer and a 12-nucleotide UMI was ligated to the 3' end of the cDNA by T4 RNA ligase 1. The ligation reaction was incubated at 16°C for about 18-24 hours. PCR2 was typically run as a SYBR Green qPCR and stopped at a predetermined threshold to prevent over-amplification. Agencourt AMPure XP magnetic beads were used for all purifications after the first. Libraries were quantified by Qubit and checked on a TapeStation, where a main peak was expected near 650 bp. Pooled libraries were sequenced on an Illumina MiSeq with v2 2x251 paired-end kits, typically giving roughly 0.95-2.3 million reads per sample. Each sample library was pooled at roughly 4.4 nM, and roughly 4.5-7% PhiX was included to improve cluster recognition. In the original analysis: V and J genes were assigned to Demultiplexor-processed FASTQ reads by Decombinator through tag matching, with a single base-pair mismatch being allowed. UMIs were used by Collapsinator to correct both sequencing errors and frequency errors arising from PCR heterogeneity. CDR3Translator translated TCRs and extracted CDR3s from the conserved cysteine to the FGXG phenylalanine, flagging non-productive sequences. Gini, Shannon entropy and inverse Simpson indices were calculated on repertoires subsampled to equal numbers of UMI-defined TCRs. Clonotype abundance distributions were fitted to a power law by maximum likelihood within the linear range. For one naive CD8 sample, the pipeline and MIGEC produced similar UMI counts, unique TCR numbers and clonal distributions. The repertoires were searched for approximately 7,000 CMV-associated CDR3 sequences that had been compiled from VDJdb and a published dataset. TCRdb ran its own pipeline on the public reads, namely fastp trimming at Q25 and MiXCR clone calling, and kept in-frame beta chains. Rows matching on CDR3 protein sequence are summarized as one entry with the most common DNA and genes. TCRdb assigned the V and J calls; the authors' analysis was not used. The table for this sample lists about 120,000 distinct CDR3 sequences; roughly 32% of them were counted only once. Roughly 0.9% of the sample goes to the ten largest clones.

This entry belongs to a study of naive and memory T cell subsets (dated by TCRdb to about 2017). At the level of the whole study: An open-source, UMI-based TCR alpha and beta sequencing pipeline was applied to sorted naive and memory peripheral blood T cell subsets. Complete agreement was observed between the functional CMV T cell responses and the IgG serology results. RNA was DNase-treated and reverse transcribed with TCR constant-region primers, mostly using SuperScript III. Overall results and qualifications from the work: After error correction, over 95% of naive TCR sequences appeared only once, giving much steeper abundance distributions than memory subsets. RNA-based TCR counts may be influenced by expression changes linked to T cell activation and differentiation. Gini index rose and Shannon and inverse Simpson diversity fell from naive through CM, EM and EMRA in both CD4 and CD8 cells. TCR abundance followed a power law with an exponent that was different for naive and memory subsets but consistent across the three individuals. Clonotypes were defined as single alpha or beta chain sequences, not paired alpha/beta receptors. The repertoire findings for the naive and memory subsets could not be validated against a ground truth because none was available.

From the second PCR step on, the TCR alpha and beta chain libraries were amplified in separate reactions. To determine each donor's CMV status, fresh PBMCs were stimulated overnight with CMV viral lysate, and IFNgamma production from CD4+ T cells was then assessed. CD4 T cells were positively selected using Miltenyi beads, after which CD8 T cells were positively selected from the CD4-negative fraction. Cells stained for CD3, CD4, CD8, CD45RA, CD27 and a live/dead dye were sorted on a BD Aria II into four subsets by CD45RA and CD27. A few healthy volunteers provided blood, and the blood of each volunteer was split into CD4 and CD8 T cells and then into four differentiation subsets. About 120 ml of peripheral blood was collected from each donor, and PBMC were isolated from the blood using Ficoll-Paque PLUS density-gradient centrifugation. The sorted cells were lysed in RLT buffer, after which RNA was extracted using a Qiagen RNeasy kit and kept at -80 degrees C.

Looking up the germline V gene yields CDR1 MDHEN and CDR2 SYDVKM. The junction shows trimming of 5 bases on V and 10 bases on J, and the gene matches do not reach 2 bases of it. Its CDR3 holds 12 amino acids, cysteine through phenylalanine. The read is trimmed to its CDR3 DNA, 36 bases read in frame from base 1. The material sequenced was central memory CD4+ T cells from blood. According to the study, the label for this sample's cell subset or site signals: central memory, CD45RA- CD27+. The clonotype was recovered from a human donor in good health. This chain is built from TRBV28 and TRBJ1-6, and TRBD1 aligns with 7 junction nucleotides. The CDR3 sequence is CASSRTGSPLHF. The DNA sequence is given as TGTGCCAGCAGTCGGACAGGCTCACCCCTCCACTTT.